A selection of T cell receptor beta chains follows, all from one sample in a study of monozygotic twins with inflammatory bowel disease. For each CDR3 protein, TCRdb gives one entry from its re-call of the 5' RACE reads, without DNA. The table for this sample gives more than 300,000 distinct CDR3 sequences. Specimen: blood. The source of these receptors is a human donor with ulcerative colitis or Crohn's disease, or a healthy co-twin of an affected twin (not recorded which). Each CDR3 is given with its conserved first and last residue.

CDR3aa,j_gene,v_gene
CSARVGTGRSNQPQHF,TRBJ1-5,TRBV20-1
CSAPHKRGAGETQYF,TRBJ2-5,TRBV20-1
CASSGDGEQYF,TRBJ2-7,TRBV2
CASTLLGANTGELFF,TRBJ2-2,TRBV12-3/TRBV12-4
CASSPFRSSYEQYF,TRBJ2-7,TRBV3-1
CASSFNWRGLAGANTGELFF,TRBJ2-2,TRBV27
CASSQARGDPRSPLHF,TRBJ1-6,TRBV4-1
CASSFTGEGYEQYF,TRBJ2-7,TRBV7-2
CASSTDRVNTEAFF,TRBJ1-1,TRBV5-1
CASSSRTDRGHREYTEAFF,TRBJ1-1,TRBV5-1
CAISQGPSGNYGYTF,TRBJ1-2,TRBV10-3
CATSQGVQETQYF,TRBJ2-5,TRBV24-1
CASSLEVSIGEAFF,TRBJ1-1,TRBV5-1
CASSAYRTTNQPQHF,TRBJ1-5,TRBV9
CASSPHAMGTDTQYF,TRBJ2-3,TRBV7-8
CASSLGGGARSSYEQYF,TRBJ2-7,TRBV7-2
CASRGLSYEQYF,TRBJ2-7,TRBV27
CASSQDAGYDQPQHF,TRBJ1-5,TRBV4-3
CASSLAPVDGTDTQYF,TRBJ2-3,TRBV5-1
CSASRTGGNQPQHF,TRBJ1-5,TRBV20-1
CASSLAQESALAKNIQYF,TRBJ2-4,TRBV11-1
CASSDAGGLQETQYF,TRBJ2-5,TRBV5-6
CASSPRSNTGELFF,TRBJ2-2,TRBV7-9
CASSVSQGGETQYF,TRBJ2-5,TRBV18
CASSSATGITAYEQYF,TRBJ2-7,TRBV5-1
CAIGPSDSYEQYF,TRBJ2-7,TRBV10-3
CASSFRTEGKLFF,TRBJ1-4,TRBV5-1
CASSLGQFYGYTF,TRBJ1-2,TRBV5-6
CASSAPDREPGKLFF,TRBJ1-4,TRBV5-1
CASSVAQGRWETQYF,TRBJ2-5,TRBV9
CSISAGWELFF,TRBJ2-2,TRBV29-1
CASSAQGGPSGANVLTF,TRBJ2-6,TRBV12-3/TRBV12-4
CASTPASSGNTIYF,TRBJ1-3,TRBV19
CASSPGNSGGTDTQYF,TRBJ2-3,TRBV7-3
CASSPRRLAADTQYF,TRBJ2-3,TRBV7-2
CASSLMVRDTGELFF,TRBJ2-2,TRBV5-1
CAISGGGLSSYEQYF,TRBJ2-7,TRBV10-3
CASRAGGQRGNTIYF,TRBJ1-3,TRBV6-1
CASSPSYEQFF,TRBJ2-1,TRBV12-3/TRBV12-4
CASSQGQENTEAFF,TRBJ1-1,TRBV4-1
CASSEALGHQYF,TRBJ2-5,TRBV6-1
CASSGGQYYGYTF,TRBJ1-2,TRBV2
CASSPPRAAYGYTF,TRBJ1-2,TRBV7-9
CASSQTGTLYNEQFF,TRBJ2-1,TRBV4-2
CASSEAIQETQYF,TRBJ2-5,TRBV7-9
CASRSTSGAGPDTQYF,TRBJ2-3,TRBV12-3/TRBV12-4
CSVDGDSTSSYEQYF,TRBJ2-7,TRBV29-1
CASSLSRSGGRSTDTQYF,TRBJ2-3,TRBV4-1
CASSRTGGEEKLFF,TRBJ1-4,TRBV7-9